Shown below are 9 T cell receptor beta chains from a single sample sequenced in a study of blood T cell repertoires in COVID-19. The method was immunoSEQ multiplex PCR; TCRdb's version includes in-frame clones alone and lacks a portion of them. The data contain about 40,000 clones, approximately 90% of them singletons. Sequencing was performed on peripheral blood. These receptors came from a man aged 60 to 75 with acute or convalescent COVID-19.

This rearrangement joins TRBV18 to TRBJ1-5; no firm D call. The CDR3 totals 13 residues. With 3 bases removed from V and 1 base from J, the gap between germline ends came to 4 bases. Germline CDR1 is KGHSH and CDR2 is LQKENI. The CDR3 bases are TGTGCCAGCTCACCGGGCAGCAATCAGCCCCAGCATTTT. Amino acid sequence: CASSPGSNQPQHF. Supplemented by reference TRBV18 and TRBJ1-5, the full variable domain reads NAGVMQNPRHLVRRRGQEARLRCSPMKGHSHVYWYRQLPEEGLKFMVYLQKENIIDESGMPKERFSAEFPKEGPSILRIQQVVRGDSAAYFCASSPGSNQPQHFGDGTRLSIL.

The chain joins TRBV19 to TRBJ1-5; TRBD1 might be the D (6 bases). This CDR3 contains 17 residues. Germline values: CDR1 LNHDA, CDR2 SQIVND (reference sequence). The V end was cut by 3 bases, the J end by 0 bases, with 15 bases between. The CDR3 protein is CASSIMWTDDSNQPQHF. The CDR3 nucleotides are TGTGCCAGTAGTATTATGTGGACAGATGATAGCAATCAGCCCCAGCATTTT.

This chain connects TRBV19 to TRBJ1-2; TRBD1 matches at 8 bases. V was pared by 5 bases and J by 4 bases, with 9 bases of the junction left unmatched. Germline V CDR1 and CDR2: LNHDA, SQIVND (reference sequence). The length of the CDR3 is 15 residues. The chain's CDR3 is CASSSKGQDLYGYTF. The CDR3 DNA is TGTGCCAGTAGTTCAAAGGGACAGGACCTCTATGGCTACACCTTC.

A few counts support this clone. V and J are TRBV5-1 and TRBJ1-1; 7 positions agree with TRBD1. This CDR3 is built from 14 residues. Germline CDR1 and CDR2: SGHRS and YFSETQ. J was trimmed by 5 bases and V by 0 bases; bases with no gene match: 4. The CDR3 reads CASSLGDRVTEAFF. CDR3 coding DNA: TGCGCCAGCAGCTTGGGCGACAGGGTGACTGAAGCTTTCTTT.

This clone was seen a few times. J is TRBJ2-7 and V is TRBV5-4, with D possibly TRBD1 on 9 matching bases. Germline CDR1 is SGHNT and CDR2 is YYREEE (reference sequence). Trimming took 4 bases from V and 0 from J, leaving 26 bases between them. The CDR3 consists of 19 residues. This CDR3 reads CASSAGGGQGNHFSYEQYF. DNA of the CDR3: TGTGCCAGCAGCGCCGGGGGGGGACAGGGCAACCATTTCTCCTACGAGCAGTACTTC.

This chain uses TRBV28 with TRBJ2-3, with D possibly matching TRBD2 (6 bases). The CDR3 sequence is 15 residues long. The germline CDR1 and CDR2 sequences are MDHEN and SYDVKM. The V end was cut by 5 bases, the J end by 1 base, with 13 bases between. CDR3 DNA sequence: TGTGCCAGCAGTCGGCGACTAGGTGGCACAGATACGCAGTATTTT. Translated: CASSRRLGGTDTQYF.

V gene TRBV11-3 combines with J gene TRBJ2-7; 11 bases agree with TRBD1. This CDR3 spans 17 amino acids. V shed 1 base and J 5 bases; nucleotides not matched to a gene: 10. Germline lookup yields CDR1 SGHNT and CDR2 YENEEA. DNA of the CDR3: TGTGCCAGCAGCTTAGGGGCAGGGACAGGGGGTATGGACGAGCAGTACTTC. This sequence encodes CASSLGAGTGGMDEQYF. The full variable domain, its missing parts supplied by reference TRBV11-3 and TRBJ2-7, is EAGVVQSPRYKIIEKKQPVAFWCNPISGHNTLYWYLQNLGQGPELLIRYENEEAVDDSQLPKDRFSAERLKGVDSTLKIQPAELGDSAVYLCASSLGAGTGGMDEQYFGPGTRLTVT.

J is TRBJ1-4 and V is TRBV29-1; possible D gene TRBD1, 6 bases. The germline V gene has CDR1 SQVTM and CDR2 ANQGSEA. The CDR3 sequence is 13 residues long. Between the trimmed V and J ends, which lost 7 bases and 3 bases, there was a span of 12 bases. CDR3 sequence: CSALAGANEKLFF. CDR3 nucleotide sequence: TGCAGCGCCCTCGCAGGGGCTAATGAAAAACTGTTTTTT.

The genes are TRBV5-4 and TRBJ2-1; 11 bases are a match to TRBD2. CDR3 size: 15 residues. Looked up from germline, CDR1 is SGHNT and CDR2 is YYREEE (reference sequence). Losses at the gene ends were 3 bases for V and 6 bases for J; bases not matched to a gene: 5. Here the CDR3 reads CASSSRLAGLNEQFF. The CDR3 DNA sequence: TGTGCCAGCAGCTCTAGACTAGCGGGACTCAATGAGCAGTTCTTC. The full variable domain, rest sourced from reference TRBV5-4 and TRBJ2-1, is ETGVTQSPTHLIKTRGQQVTLRCSSQSGHNTVSWYQQALGQGPQFIFQYYREEENGRGNFPPRFSGLQFPNYSSELNVNALELDDSALYLCASSSRLAGLNEQFFGPGTRLTVL.